This T cell receptor (beta chain) originates from a study of response to subunit inactivated influenza vaccine. TCRdb processed the RT-PCR reads anew with MiXCR; each CDR3 protein has one entry. The data hold about 540,000 distinct CDR3 sequences, with 20% to 25% observed a single time. V trimming: 7 bases; J trimming: 5 bases; junction bases outside the gene matches: 8. The CDR3 runs to 15 residues. Looked up from germline, CDR1 is SGHRS and CDR2 is YFSETQ. These data also featured in a second study, about T cells expressing NK-cell markers. This second study notes: What made the TCR beta cDNA was 5'RACE template switching with UMIs. The leading position in the CD3+CD56-NKG2C+ fraction of several donors also went to these clonotypes. HCMV specificity of expanded NKG2C+ T cell clones remained unclear.

Material: CD4+ T cells sorted from PBMCs, obtained 11 to 12 days after vaccination. The rearrangement uses TRBV5-1 and TRBJ2-5; 13 bases are a match to TRBD2. This clonotype was obtained from a man aged 50-59 years who received an inactivated influenza vaccine. The CDR3 region is CASGTSGREWETQYF. The CDR3 DNA sequence: TGCGCCAGCGGAACTAGCGGGAGGGAGTGGGAGACCCAGTACTTC.